Below are 13 T cell receptor beta chains sequenced from a single sample in a study of tumor and adjacent non-tumor tissue in lung cancer (dated by TCRdb to the late 2010s). Libraries came from multiplex PCR. The data were produced on an Illumina HiSeq 2500. TCRbeta libraries were built by three rounds of nested PCR using primers (Table S4), following protocols modified from ARM-PCR. TCRdb reworked the public reads: Q25 trimming with fastp, MiXCR clone assembly, productive beta chains retained. Records with the same CDR3 protein are collapsed into one entry carrying the most frequent genes and DNA. The sample profile shows 89,000 or so distinct CDR3 sequences; about 61% of them were found once. The top ten clonotypes cover more than 14% of the sample. RNA was isolated from bulk, unsorted tissue, and RNA quality was assessed with a NanoDrop ND-1000 and an Agilent 2100. The sample taken for sequencing was lung tumor tissue. These receptors were taken from a man in his 70s with non-small cell lung cancer.

This clonotype was recorded many times. The rearrangement joins TRBV29-1 to TRBJ2-7; 10 bases align to TRBD2. Germline V gene data show CDR1 as SQVTM and CDR2 as ANQGSEA. V shed 5 bases, J shed 7 bases, and the junction held 8 bases outside the gene matches. This CDR3 has 13 residues. The CDR3 loop reads CSVRGLAGVEQYF. In nucleotides, the CDR3 is TGCAGCGTTCGTGGCCTAGCGGGAGTTGAGCAGTACTTC.

This clonotype was seen a handful of times. One base away lies a much larger clone, so this may be a sequencing read error. The CDR3 reads CASSQARGVRKEQFF. The CDR3 nucleotides are TGCGCCAGCAGCCAGGCGAGGGGGGTCAGGAAGGAGCAGTTCTTC. The genes are TRBV4-1 and TRBJ2-1; perhaps D is TRBD1 or TRBD2 (6 bases each). The germline V gene has CDR1 MGHRA and CDR2 YSYEKL. The CDR3 covers 15 residues. The ends were cut back, 3 bases at V and 10 bases at J, with 19 bases in the middle.

The chain uses TRBV20-1 and TRBJ2-3; D ambiguous. The V end was cut by 6 bases, the J end by 3 bases, with 13 bases between. CDR3 length: 13 amino acids. Germline V CDR1 and CDR2: DFQATT, SNEGSKA (reference sequence). The chain's CDR3 is CSAISMLTDTQYF. The CDR3 nucleotides are TGCAGTGCAATATCTATGTTGACAGATACGCAGTATTTT.

Points on this clonotype: The junction shows a germline mismatch at one end, possibly a read error. V usage is TRBV11-2 and J usage is TRBJ2-6; D assignment may be TRBD1 or TRBD2 (5 bases each). Germline assignment: CDR1 SGHAT and CDR2 FQNNGV. The CDR3 has 16 residues. The CDR3 DNA follows: TGCGCCAGCAGCTTAGGCCAGGGAGCTGGGGGTAACGTCCTGACTTTC. Residues: CASSLGQGAGGNVLTF.

The table lists this clonotype with a few counts. Given a much more abundant clone one base away, this may be a read error. This rearrangement joins TRBV12-3 or TRBV12-4 to TRBJ1-2, with D possibly matching TRBD1 (5 bases). CDR3 length equals 17 residues. The ends were cut back, 3 bases at V and 4 bases at J, with 21 bases in the middle. The CDR3 nucleotides read TGTGCCAGCAGTTTGAAGTTGTCAGGGCAGGTCGGCTATGGCTACACCTTC. Translated: CASSLKLSGQVGYGYTF.

The rearrangement uses TRBV28 and TRBJ2-5; 14 bases map to TRBD2. Unmatched junction bases numbered 16, after V lost 8 bases and J lost 5 bases. Germline V gene sequence: CDR1 MDHEN, CDR2 SYDVKM. This CDR3 is 18 amino acids long. CDR3 in amino acids: CASGPTTSGGAMRETQYF. CDR3 bases: TGTGCCAGCGGCCCGACGACTAGCGGGGGGGCAATGCGGGAGACCCAGTACTTC. The full variable domain, rest sourced from reference TRBV28 and TRBJ2-5, is DVKVTQSSRYLVKRTGEKVFLECVQDMDHENMFWYRQDPGLGLRLIYFSYDVKMKEKGDIPEGYSVSREKKERFSLILESASTNQTSMYLCASGPTTSGGAMRETQYFGPGTRLLVL.

The V call is TRBV28, the J call TRBJ2-5; TRBD1 agrees at 8 bases. The germline V gene encodes CDR1 MDHEN and CDR2 SYDVKM. The CDR3 loop spans 12 amino acids. Losses at the gene ends were 8 bases for V and 5 bases for J; bases not matched to a gene: 4. CDR3 residues: CASCRTGETQYF. In DNA form, the CDR3 reads TGTGCCAGCTGTCGGACAGGGGAGACCCAGTACTTC.

This clonotype has only a few counts. At one boundary the junction diverges from the germline segment, which might be a read error. This chain uses TRBV5-5 with TRBJ1-6; D gene uncertain. The CDR3 extends over 15 amino acids. From germline, CDR1 is SGHKS and CDR2 YYEKEE (reference sequence). The CDR3 loop reads CASRHGRVENSPPHF. In DNA form, the CDR3 reads TGTGCCAGCAGGCATGGAAGGGTTGAAAATTCACCCCCCCACTTT.

Sample share makes this clonotype hyperexpanded. The V and J genes are TRBV6-5 and TRBJ2-2, with 8 bases identical to TRBD1. The junction had 5 bases not matched to a gene; V was cut back by 5 bases and J by 6 bases. This CDR3 is 14 amino acids long. CDR1 is MNHEY, CDR2 SVGAGI, per germline. The CDR3 protein is CASSGQGAAGELFF. Here the CDR3 DNA reads TGTGCCAGCAGTGGGCAGGGGGCCGCCGGGGAGCTGTTTTTT.

Notes on this clonotype: A single base separates this from a much larger clone, so it may be a read error. The chain carries TRBV10-2 and TRBJ2-7; possibly TRBD2 for D (5 bases). The CDR3 is 12 residues long. In germline, CDR1 is WSHSY, CDR2 SAAADI. As DNA, the CDR3 is TGCACCAGCAGCGGCACCTCCTACGAGCAGTACTTC. This sequence encodes CTSSGTSYEQYF.

A remark on this clonotype: A much larger clone is a single base away; this may be a read error. The chain has TRBV12-3 or TRBV12-4 and TRBJ2-1, with TRBD2 identical over 11 bases. Trimming at V came to 6 bases and at J to 12 bases, leaving 13 bases not matched to a gene. The CDR3 contains 15 residues. DNA for the CDR3: TGTGCCAGCAGCCCCGTGGTAGCGGGGGGGGGAGGGCAGTTCTTC. Amino acid sequence: CASSPVVAGGGGQFF.

The genes are TRBV20-1 and TRBJ2-3; D remains ambiguous. This CDR3 spans 14 amino acids. V lost 3 bases, J lost 2 bases, and 12 bases lay in between. Germline values: CDR1 DFQATT, CDR2 SNEGSKA (reference sequence). CDR3 in amino acids: CSASGYEYTDTQYF. CDR3 DNA sequence: TGCAGTGCTAGCGGGTACGAGTACACAGATACGCAGTATTTT.

To note about this clonotype: This may arise from a read error, as a much more abundant clone is one base away. The chain couples TRBV28 to TRBJ1-2; D is perhaps TRBD1 (5 bases). Per germline, CDR1 MDHEN and CDR2 SYDVKM. This CDR3 has 13 amino acids. V gave up 4 bases and J gave up 5 bases, with 11 bases separating them. In DNA form, the CDR3 reads TGTGCCAGCAGTTATTCAGGGAATTATGGCTACACCTTC. It is translated as CASSYSGNYGYTF.